This T cell receptor beta chain was captured in a study of blood T cell repertoires in COVID-19. Study-level information: T cells, B-cell-depleted T cells, or PBMCs provided the cDNA or gDNA that served as material.

As handled by the study authors: Amplification of reference gene primers provided the estimated nucleated cell counts. Repertoires were generated with immunoSEQ multiplex PCR, while TCRdb's copy carries only in-frame clones and drops some. That table is the source of V, J and clone size, and D and trimming were worked out from the DNA. The sample has some 250,000 clones; just over 90% are singletons. Clinical histories supplied by participants themselves formed the basis of cohort assignment. V shed 7 bases and J 4 bases; nucleotides not matched to a gene: 6. Germline assignment: CDR1 KGHSH and CDR2 LQKENI. The CDR3 loop spans 15 amino acids.

The TCR sequence derives from a woman in her thirties or forties with acute COVID-19. Sequencing input: PBMCs or T cells enriched from blood (not recorded which). The chain recombines TRBV18 with TRBJ2-2; 10 bases are a match to TRBD2. CDR3 bases: TGTGCCAGCTTTCGAGCGGGAGGGCCCACCGGGGAGCTGTTTTTT. Translation gives CASFRAGGPTGELFF.